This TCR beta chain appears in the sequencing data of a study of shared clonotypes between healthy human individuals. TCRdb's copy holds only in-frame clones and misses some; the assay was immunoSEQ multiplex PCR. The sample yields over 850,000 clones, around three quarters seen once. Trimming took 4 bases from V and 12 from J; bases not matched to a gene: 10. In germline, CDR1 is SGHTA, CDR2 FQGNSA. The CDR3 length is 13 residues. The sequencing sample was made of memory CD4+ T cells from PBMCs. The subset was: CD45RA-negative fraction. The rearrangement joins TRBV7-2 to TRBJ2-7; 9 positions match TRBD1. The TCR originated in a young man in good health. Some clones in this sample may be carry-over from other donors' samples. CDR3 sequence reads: CASSSGGQGKRYF. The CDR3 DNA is TGTGCCAGCAGCTCCGGGGGACAGGGCAAGCGGTACTTC.